This TCR beta chain derives from a study of OX40 agonist ivuxolimab in advanced cancers. The protocol was immunoSEQ multiplex PCR, while the TCRdb copy is restricted to in-frame clones and leaves out a portion. The table records roughly 36,000 clones, roughly 74% of them present only once. The CDR3 loop spans 15 amino acids. With 4 bases clipped from V and 2 bases from J, the junction kept 7 bases outside the gene matches. From germline, CDR1 is SGHTA and CDR2 FQGNSA. General study points: CD8+ T cells showed, on average, more clonal expansion than CD4+ cells.

This clone has only a few counts. Its antigen is still unknown. The receptor comes from an adult with an advanced solid tumor such as melanoma, head and neck, liver or kidney cancer. The source material was CD4+ or CD8+ T cells sorted from blood, sampled in a trial of the OX40 agonist ivuxolimab. The rearrangement joins TRBV7-2 to TRBJ1-2; TRBD1 agrees at 7 bases. The CDR3 DNA sequence: TGTGCCAGCAGCTCGGCCCCGGGACAGAACTATGGCTACACCTTC. Translating it yields CASSSAPGQNYGYTF.